A single sample gave rise to the 21 T cell receptor beta chains below, sequenced in a study of blood T cell repertoires in COVID-19. Sequencing was performed with immunoSEQ multiplex PCR; in TCRdb, only in-frame clones are kept and a portion is missing. The table includes about 220,000 clones, 65% to 85% detected once. The material sequenced was peripheral blood. The receptors originated from a human donor in a cohort sampled during active COVID-19.

This clone was counted only a few times. This chain uses TRBV2 with TRBJ1-3; 7 bases line up with TRBD1. There are 15 residues in the CDR3. The trim removed 2 bases at V and 8 bases at J, leaving 9 bases unmatched. Germline V gene lookup returns CDR1 SNHLY and CDR2 FYNNEI. CDR3 amino acids: CASSEWQGEHYTIYF. The CDR3 DNA reads TGTGCCAGCAGTGAATGGCAGGGGGAACATTACACCATATATTTT.

This chain links TRBV13 with TRBJ2-7, with 13 bases identical to TRBD2. From germline, CDR1 is PRHDT and CDR2 FYEKMQ (reference sequence). The ends lost 5 bases at V and 2 bases at J; junction bases unmatched: 3. The CDR3 covers 15 residues. CDR3 sequence reads: CASSTGTSGTYEQYF. CDR3 bases: TGTGCCAGCAGCACCGGGACTAGCGGGACCTACGAGCAGTACTTC.

This clone has a single count. This chain connects TRBV5-5 to TRBJ1-1; unclear D gene. Germline V gene sequence: CDR1 SGHKS, CDR2 YYEKEE (reference sequence). The CDR3 covers 13 residues. The ends were cut back, 3 bases at V and 4 bases at J, with 10 bases in the middle. The CDR3, as DNA: TGTGCCAGCAGCTGGTCTCGGGGCACTGAAGCTTTCTTT. Translated, it gives CASSWSRGTEAFF.

This chain uses TRBV6-5 with TRBJ2-2, with TRBD1 identical over 11 bases. J was trimmed by 5 bases and V by 6 bases; bases with no gene match: 2. From germline, CDR1 is MNHEY and CDR2 SVGAGI. This CDR3 has 14 amino acids. The DNA of the CDR3 is TGTGCCAGCAGGGGACAGGGGGTAACCGGGGAGCTGTTTTTT. It specifies CASRGQGVTGELFF.

The chain employs TRBV18 and TRBJ1-5; TRBD1 might be the D (6 bases). CDR1 KGHSH and CDR2 LQKENI come from the germline V gene. V was shortened by 6 bases and J by 5 bases, with 11 bases between the two germline ends. The CDR3 runs 13 residues. The CDR3, as DNA: TGTGCCAGCTCCCAGGGGCGTGATCAGCCCCAGCATTTT. This sequence encodes CASSQGRDQPQHF.

The chain links TRBV28 to TRBJ1-3; D is ambiguous. Between the trimmed V and J ends, which lost 6 bases and 3 bases, there was a span of 12 bases. Germline CDR1 MDHEN, CDR2 SYDVKM. The CDR3 has 14 residues. The CDR3 reads CASRYREGGNTIYF. Here the CDR3 DNA reads TGTGCCAGCAGATACCGGGAGGGTGGAAACACCATATATTTT.

This chain joins TRBV4-1 and TRBJ2-7; tentative D call: TRBD2 (5 bases). This CDR3 is built from 13 residues. The V and J ends lost 0 bases and 4 bases respectively, with 7 bases between them. Germline V gene lookup returns CDR1 MGHRA and CDR2 YSYEKL. The CDR3 DNA follows: TGCGCCAGCAGCCAAGATCGCGGGTACGAGCAGTACTTC. Protein sequence: CASSQDRGYEQYF.

V gene TRBV5-1 combines with J gene TRBJ2-7; D unresolved. CDR1 is SGHRS and CDR2 is YFSETQ in the germline V gene. The CDR3 is made up of 14 amino acids. Between the trimmed V and J ends, which lost 1 base and 0 bases, there was a span of 8 bases. The CDR3 nucleotides read TGCGCCAGCAGCTTGTCCACTCTCTCCTACGAGCAGTACTTC. Encoded protein: CASSLSTLSYEQYF.

V usage is TRBV9 and J usage is TRBJ2-2, with 10 positions matching TRBD1. Looked up from germline, CDR1 is SGDLS and CDR2 is YYNGEE. The CDR3 sequence is 13 residues long. Trimming took 3 bases from V and 9 from J; bases not matched to a gene: 2. The CDR3 sequence is CASSGQGARELFF. The CDR3, as DNA: TGTGCCAGCAGCGGACAGGGGGCGCGGGAGCTGTTTTTT.

The chain joins TRBV10-3 to TRBJ1-2, with D possibly matching TRBD1 (5 bases). The CDR3 has 14 residues. V was shortened by 2 bases and J by 4 bases, with 11 bases between the two germline ends. Germline loops: CDR1 ENHRY, CDR2 SYGVKD. The chain's CDR3 is CAISEGRAIYGYTF. The CDR3 nucleotides read TGTGCCATCAGTGAGGGCAGGGCAATCTATGGCTACACCTTC.

The chain is built from TRBV6-5 and TRBJ2-1, with TRBD2 matching 8 bases. The germline V gene encodes CDR1 MNHEY and CDR2 SVGAGI. The V segment lost 6 bases and the J segment 7 bases; nucleotides outside the gene matches: 11. This CDR3 has 15 amino acids. The CDR3 spells CASSETSGRGNEQFF. In DNA form, the CDR3 reads TGTGCCAGCAGCGAGACGAGCGGGAGAGGAAATGAGCAGTTCTTC.

There are a few counts of this clone. This sequence joins TRBV27 and TRBJ1-1; D gene ambiguous. This CDR3 has 13 residues. In germline, CDR1 is MNHEY, CDR2 SMNVEV (reference sequence). The V and J ends lost 3 bases and 3 bases respectively, with 8 bases between them. The CDR3 bases are TGTGCCAGCAGTTTTAAGAGTGACACTGAAGCTTTCTTT. Translating it yields CASSFKSDTEAFF.

This chain links TRBV24-1 with TRBJ1-2; D remains unclear. CDR3 length: 13 amino acids. Germline loops: CDR1 KGHDR, CDR2 SFDVKD. Trimming stripped 5 bases from V and 2 bases from J, with 8 bases between. The CDR3 DNA is TGTGCCACCAGTGTAGACAACAACTATGGCTACACCTTC. Translated: CATSVDNNYGYTF.

This chain joins TRBV13 and TRBJ1-6; D unresolved. The CDR3 loop spans 17 amino acids. V was trimmed by 4 bases and J by 0 bases, leaving 13 bases between them. Germline CDR1 is PRHDT and CDR2 is FYEKMQ (reference sequence). CDR3 sequence: CASSYRPGYSYNSPLHF. The CDR3 coding sequence is TGTGCCAGCAGCTACCGGCCGGGATACTCCTATAATTCACCCCTCCACTTT. The full variable domain, rest sourced from reference TRBV13 and TRBJ1-6, is AAGVIQSPRHLIKEKRETATLKCYPIPRHDTVYWYQQGPGQDPQFLISFYEKMQSDKGSIPDRFSAQQFSDYHSELNMSSLELGDSALYFCASSYRPGYSYNSPLHFGNGTRLTVT.

This clone was seen only a few times. This same CDR3 is encoded by further DNA sequences in the sample. V and J are TRBV7-8 and TRBJ2-7; D might be TRBD1 (5 bases). The CDR3 is made up of 12 amino acids. CDR1 is SGHVS, CDR2 FQNEAQ, per germline. V was pared by 5 bases and J by 3 bases, with 8 bases between. The CDR3 DNA follows: TGTGCCAGCAGCCCGACAGACTACGAGCAGTACTTC. Its protein is CASSPTDYEQYF.

The chain couples TRBV28 to TRBJ1-6, with TRBD1 as a possible D gene (6 bases). This CDR3 region has 14 residues. Trimming cost V 3 bases and J 9 bases, with 12 bases left between them. The germline V gene has CDR1 MDHEN and CDR2 SYDVKM. In nucleotides, the CDR3 is TGTGCCAGCAGTTTCGGACAGAGCAGTTCACCCCTCCACTTT. Translated: CASSFGQSSSPLHF.

The chain is built from TRBV5-1 and TRBJ1-2; no firm D call. Germline CDR1 SGHRS, CDR2 YFSETQ. Trimming shortened V by 4 bases and J by 2 bases, and 6 bases separated the two germline ends. The CDR3 covers 12 residues. In DNA, the CDR3 is TGCGCCAGCAGCGAGGAGAACTATGGCTACACCTTC. Encoded protein: CASSEENYGYTF.

V gene TRBV27 combines with J gene TRBJ1-2, with TRBD1 matching 7 bases. V lost 3 bases and J lost 7; bases outside the gene matches: 8. CDR1 and CDR2 (germline): MNHEY, SMNVEV (reference sequence). The CDR3 runs 14 residues. CDR3 in amino acids: CASSFRQGNVGYTF. CDR3 nucleotide sequence: TGTGCCAGCAGTTTTAGACAGGGAAATGTTGGCTACACCTTC.

This clone has only a few counts. The chain links TRBV28 to TRBJ2-1; 7 bases fit TRBD1. After removal of 0 bases from V and 1 base from J, the junction contained 6 bases not matched to a gene. CDR3 length: 17 residues. Per germline, CDR1 MDHEN and CDR2 SYDVKM. In DNA, the CDR3 is TGTGCCAGCAGTTTATGGACAGGGACGAGGTCCTACAATGAGCAGTTCTTC. It is translated as CASSLWTGTRSYNEQFF.

The chain links TRBV7-8 to TRBJ2-7; 7 nucleotides align to TRBD1. V dropped 7 bases and J dropped 6; count of bases not matched to a gene: 15. Germline assignment: CDR1 SGHVS and CDR2 FQNEAQ. The CDR3 has 15 residues. This CDR3 is CASTRIRTGTSEQYF. CDR3 DNA sequence: TGTGCCAGCACCCGCATTAGGACAGGTACCTCCGAGCAGTACTTC.

The chain employs TRBV3-1 (or the pseudogene TRBV3-2) and TRBJ2-4, with D uncertain. The CDR3 runs 14 residues. V was cut by 0 bases and J by 8 bases, with 11 bases left in between. The germline V gene has CDR1 LGHDT and CDR2 YNNKEL (reference sequence). The CDR3 is CASSQEGARDIQYF. Here the CDR3 DNA reads TGTGCCAGCAGCCAAGAAGGAGCTCGGGACATTCAGTACTTC.